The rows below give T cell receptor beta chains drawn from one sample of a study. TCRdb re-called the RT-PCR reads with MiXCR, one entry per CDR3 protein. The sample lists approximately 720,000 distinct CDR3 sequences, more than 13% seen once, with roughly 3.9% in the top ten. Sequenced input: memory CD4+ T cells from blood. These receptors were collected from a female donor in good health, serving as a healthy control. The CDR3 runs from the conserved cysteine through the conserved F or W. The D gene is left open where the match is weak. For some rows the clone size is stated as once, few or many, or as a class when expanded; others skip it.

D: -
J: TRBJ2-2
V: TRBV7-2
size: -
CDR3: CASSLVGGGITGELFF
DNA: TGTGCCAGCAGCTTAGTAGGGGGCGGGATAACCGGGGAGCTGTTTTTT

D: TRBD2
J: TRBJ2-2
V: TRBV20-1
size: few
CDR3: CSAASGRGELFF
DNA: TGCAGTGCAGCTAGCGGGAGGGGGGAGCTGTTTTTT

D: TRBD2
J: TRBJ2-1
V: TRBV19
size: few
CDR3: CASSIRTSGSQFF
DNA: TGTGCCAGTAGTATCCGGACTAGCGGTTCTCAGTTCTTC

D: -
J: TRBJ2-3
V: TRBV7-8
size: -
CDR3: CASSLVELSTDTQYF
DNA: TGTGCCAGCAGCTTAGTAGAACTCAGCACAGATACGCAGTATTTT

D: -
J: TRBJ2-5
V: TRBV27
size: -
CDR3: CASSIAIFQETQYF
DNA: TGTGCCAGCAGTATAGCCATCTTCCAAGAGACCCAGTACTTC

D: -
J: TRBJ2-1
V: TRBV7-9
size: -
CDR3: CASSFSTGFEQFF
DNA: TGTGCCAGCAGCTTTAGTACAGGGTTTGAGCAGTTCTTC

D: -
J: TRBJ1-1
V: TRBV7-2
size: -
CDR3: CASSLGLRVGAFF
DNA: TGTGCCAGCAGCTTAGGCCTCAGGGTTGGGGCTTTCTTT

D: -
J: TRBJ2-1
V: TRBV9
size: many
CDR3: CASSVVGGGNEQFF
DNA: TGTGCCAGCAGCGTAGTCGGGGGCGGCAATGAGCAGTTCTTC

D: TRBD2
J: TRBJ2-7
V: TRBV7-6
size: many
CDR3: CASRALSGSLYYEQYF
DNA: TGTGCCAGCAGAGCTCTTAGCGGGAGCTTATACTACGAGCAGTACTTC

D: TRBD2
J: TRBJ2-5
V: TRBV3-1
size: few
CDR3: CASSHLAGRETQYF
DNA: TGTGCCAGCAGCCACTTAGCGGGGAGGGAGACCCAGTACTTC

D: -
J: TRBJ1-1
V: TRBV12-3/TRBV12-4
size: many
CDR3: CASSLKGYAEAFF
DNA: TGTGCCAGCAGTTTGAAGGGGTACGCTGAAGCTTTCTTT

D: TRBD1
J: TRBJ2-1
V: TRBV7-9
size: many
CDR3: CASSIPGGSASFF
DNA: TGTGCCAGCAGCATACCAGGGGGCTCAGCATCCTTCTTC

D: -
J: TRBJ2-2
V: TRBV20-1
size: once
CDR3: CSARDRVKNTGELFF
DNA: TGCAGTGCTAGAGACAGGGTTAAGAACACCGGGGAGCTGTTTTTT

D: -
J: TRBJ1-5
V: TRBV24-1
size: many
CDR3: CATSDSAFAGNQPQHF
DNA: TGTGCCACCAGTGATTCGGCTTTCGCGGGGAATCAGCCCCAGCATTTT

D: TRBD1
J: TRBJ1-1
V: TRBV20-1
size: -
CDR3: CSARQGGDWDTEAFF
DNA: TGCAGTGCTAGACAGGGGGGGGATTGGGACACTGAAGCTTTCTTT

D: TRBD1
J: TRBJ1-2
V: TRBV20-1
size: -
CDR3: CSAEPGGGYTF
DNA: TGCAGTGCTGAACCAGGGGGTGGCTACACCTTC

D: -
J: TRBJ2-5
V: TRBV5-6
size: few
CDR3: CASSGDRQETQYF
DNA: TGTGCCAGCAGCGGGGACCGGCAAGAGACCCAGTACTTC

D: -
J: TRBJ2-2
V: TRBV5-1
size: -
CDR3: CASSIQVNTGELFF
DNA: TGCGCCAGCAGCATCCAGGTGAACACCGGGGAGCTGTTTTTT

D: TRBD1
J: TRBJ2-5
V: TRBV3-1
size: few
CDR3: CASGEDRGRETQYF
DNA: TGTGCCAGCGGAGAGGACAGGGGGCGAGAGACCCAGTACTTC